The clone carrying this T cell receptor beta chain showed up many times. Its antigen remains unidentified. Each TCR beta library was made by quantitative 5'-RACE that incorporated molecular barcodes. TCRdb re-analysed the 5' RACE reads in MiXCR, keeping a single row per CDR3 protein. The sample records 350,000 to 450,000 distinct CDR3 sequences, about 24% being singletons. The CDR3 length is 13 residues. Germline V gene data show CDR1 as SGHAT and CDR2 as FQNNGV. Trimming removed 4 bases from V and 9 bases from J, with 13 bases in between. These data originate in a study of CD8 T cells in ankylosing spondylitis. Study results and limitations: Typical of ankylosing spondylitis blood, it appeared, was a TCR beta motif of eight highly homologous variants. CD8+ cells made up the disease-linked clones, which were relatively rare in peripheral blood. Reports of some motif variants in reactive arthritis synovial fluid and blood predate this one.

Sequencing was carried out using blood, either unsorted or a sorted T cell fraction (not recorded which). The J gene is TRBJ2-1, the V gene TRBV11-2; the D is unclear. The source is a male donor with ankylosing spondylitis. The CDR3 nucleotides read TGTGCCAGCAGCTCGGATAGAGATGCTGAGCAGTTCTTC. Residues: CASSSDRDAEQFF.